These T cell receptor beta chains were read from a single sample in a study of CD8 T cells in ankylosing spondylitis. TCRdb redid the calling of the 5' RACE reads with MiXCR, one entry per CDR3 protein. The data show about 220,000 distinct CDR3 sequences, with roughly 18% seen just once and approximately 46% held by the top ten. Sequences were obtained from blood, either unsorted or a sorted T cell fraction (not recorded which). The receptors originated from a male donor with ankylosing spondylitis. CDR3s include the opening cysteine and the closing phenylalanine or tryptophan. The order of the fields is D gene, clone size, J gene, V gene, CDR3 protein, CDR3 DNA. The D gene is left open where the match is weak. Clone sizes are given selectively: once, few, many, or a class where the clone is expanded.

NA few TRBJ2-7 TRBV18 CASSPGGGGAYEQYF TGTGCCAGCTCACCAGGGGGCGGCGGCGCATACGAGCAGTACTTC
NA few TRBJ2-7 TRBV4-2 CASSQGGVRDEQYF TGTGCCAGCAGCCAAGGCGGCGTTCGGGACGAGCAGTACTTC
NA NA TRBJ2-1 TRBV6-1 CASSEIFADNEQFF TGTGCCAGCAGTGAAATTTTCGCGGACAATGAGCAGTTCTTC
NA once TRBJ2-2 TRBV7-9 CASSLATGVHTGELFF TGTGCCAGCAGCTTAGCGACGGGGGTCCACACCGGGGAGCTGTTTTTT
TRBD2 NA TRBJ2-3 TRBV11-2 CASSPPGVAGDADTQYF TGTGCCAGCAGCCCACCGGGGGTAGCGGGAGACGCAGATACGCAGTATTTT
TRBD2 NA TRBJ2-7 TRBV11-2 CASSAGLAMSYEQYF TGTGCCAGCAGCGCGGGACTAGCGATGTCCTACGAGCAGTACTTC
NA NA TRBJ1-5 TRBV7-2 CASSLWTETGNQPQHF TGTGCCAGCAGCTTATGGACTGAAACTGGCAATCAGCCCCAGCATTTT
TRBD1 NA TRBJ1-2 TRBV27 CASGYTGQNYGYTF TGTGCCAGCGGGTATACGGGACAGAACTATGGCTACACCTTC
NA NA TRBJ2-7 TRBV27 CASSLSAVSSYEQYF TGTGCCAGCAGTTTATCGGCGGTTAGCTCCTACGAGCAGTACTTC
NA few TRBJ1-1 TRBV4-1 CASSLADSVNTEAFF TGCGCCAGCAGCCTGGCGGACAGCGTGAACACTGAAGCTTTCTTT
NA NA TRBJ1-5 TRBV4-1 CASSQERSAGRPQHF TGCGCCAGCAGCCAAGAGAGGTCTGCCGGAAGGCCCCAGCATTTT
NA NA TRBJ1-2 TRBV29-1 CSVDVGSYGYTF TGCAGCGTTGACGTGGGCTCCTATGGCTACACCTTC
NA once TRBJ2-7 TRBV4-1 CASSHASTTEEQYF TGCGCCAGCAGCCACGCGTCCACTACGGAGGAGCAGTACTTC
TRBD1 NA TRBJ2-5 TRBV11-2 CASSYGQGKQETQYF TGTGCCAGCAGCTATGGACAGGGGAAGCAAGAGACCCAGTACTTC
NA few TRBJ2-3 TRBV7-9 CASSPPEVGDTDTQYF TGTGCCAGCAGCCCCCCCGAGGTTGGAGACACAGATACGCAGTATTTT
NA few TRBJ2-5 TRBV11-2 CASSSTGWETQYF TGTGCCAGCAGCTCCACAGGGTGGGAGACCCAGTACTTC
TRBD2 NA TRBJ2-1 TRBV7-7 CASSLADRLAYLFYNEQFF TGTGCCAGCAGCTTAGCGGACAGACTAGCGTACCTCTTCTACAATGAGCAGTTCTTC
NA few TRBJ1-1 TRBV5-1 CASSLVWGGIEAFF TGCGCCAGCAGCTTGGTATGGGGAGGGATTGAAGCTTTCTTT
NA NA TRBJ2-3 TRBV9 CASSPRLVTDTQYF TGTGCCAGCAGCCCTCGACTAGTTACTGATACGCAGTATTTT
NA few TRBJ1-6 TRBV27 CASSPGPKGSPLHF TGTGCCAGCAGTCCGGGACCGAAGGGTTCACCCCTCCACTTT
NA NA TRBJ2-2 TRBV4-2 CASSQTSNTGELFF TGTGCCAGCAGCCAAACTTCGAACACCGGGGAGCTGTTTTTT
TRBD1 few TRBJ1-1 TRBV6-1 CASSPGTAATEAFF TGTGCCAGCAGTCCCGGGACAGCGGCTACTGAAGCTTTCTTT
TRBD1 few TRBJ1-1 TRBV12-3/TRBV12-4 CASSETGTGGTEAFF TGTGCCAGCAGTGAAACCGGGACAGGGGGCACTGAAGCTTTCTTT
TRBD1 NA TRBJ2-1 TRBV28 CASRMTGYFYNEQFF TGTGCCAGCAGGATGACAGGGTACTTTTACAATGAGCAGTTCTTC
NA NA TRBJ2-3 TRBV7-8 CASSLGLIGDTQYF TGTGCCAGCAGCTTAGGACTTATTGGAGATACGCAGTATTTT
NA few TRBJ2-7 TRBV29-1 CSVILGSSYEQYF TGCAGCGTAATTCTGGGTAGCTCCTACGAGCAGTACTTC
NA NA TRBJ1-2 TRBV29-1 CSVRTEEYGYTF TGCAGCGTTCGGACAGAGGAGTATGGCTACACCTTC
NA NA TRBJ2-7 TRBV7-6 CASSSRAGANYEQYF TGTGCCAGCAGTTCGCGAGCAGGGGCGAACTACGAGCAGTACTTC
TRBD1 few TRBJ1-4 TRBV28 CASSYTTGVPNEKLFF TGTGCCAGCAGTTACACCACAGGGGTCCCCAATGAAAAACTGTTTTTT
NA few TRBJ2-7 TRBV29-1 CSVEREDNSYEQYF TGCAGCGTTGAAAGGGAAGACAACTCCTACGAGCAGTACTTC
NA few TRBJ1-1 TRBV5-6 CASSWDLQRTNTEAFF TGTGCCAGCAGCTGGGACTTACAGAGGACCAACACTGAAGCTTTCTTT
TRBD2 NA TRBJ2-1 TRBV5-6 CASSPRLPGGLYNEQFF TGTGCCAGCAGCCCCCGACTACCGGGAGGGTTATACAATGAGCAGTTCTTC
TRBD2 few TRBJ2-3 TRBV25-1 CASSRGPGLTPDTQYF TGTGCCAGCAGCCGGGGACCGGGACTAACCCCAGATACGCAGTATTTT
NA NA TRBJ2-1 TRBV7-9 CASSLGVEGYNEQFF TGTGCCAGCAGCTTAGGGGTGGAGGGTTACAATGAGCAGTTCTTC
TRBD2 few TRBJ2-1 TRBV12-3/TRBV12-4 CASSAGTSGGDTIDEQFF TGTGCCAGCAGCGCCGGGACTAGCGGGGGGGATACAATTGATGAGCAGTTCTTC
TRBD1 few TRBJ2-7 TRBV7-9 CASSLGQAGSYEQYF TGTGCCAGCAGCCTCGGACAGGCAGGTTCCTACGAGCAGTACTTC
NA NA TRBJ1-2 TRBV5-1 CASRPDTSYGYTF TGCGCCAGCAGGCCGGACACCTCGTATGGCTACACCTTC
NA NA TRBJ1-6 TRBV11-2 CASSPRANNSPLHF TGTGCCAGCAGCCCGAGGGCCAATAATTCACCCCTCCACTTT
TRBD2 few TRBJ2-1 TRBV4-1 CASSPSGGAPYNEQFF TGCGCCAGCAGCCCATCCGGGGGGGCCCCCTACAATGAGCAGTTCTTC
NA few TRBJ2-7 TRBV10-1 CASSESGGNPYEQYF TGCGCCAGCAGTGAGTCAGGGGGGAATCCCTACGAGCAGTACTTC
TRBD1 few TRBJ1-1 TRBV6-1 CASSEGTGLMNTEAFF TGTGCCAGCAGCGAAGGGACAGGGCTCATGAACACTGAAGCTTTCTTT
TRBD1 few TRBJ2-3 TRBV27 CASSPVVQGATDTQYF TGTGCCAGCAGCCCGGTGGTACAGGGGGCGACCGATACGCAGTATTTT
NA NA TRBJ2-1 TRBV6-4 CASSLVSGYNEQFF TGTGCCAGCAGCTTAGTTAGCGGTTACAATGAGCAGTTCTTC
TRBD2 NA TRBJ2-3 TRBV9 CASSVVVSGSVDTQYF TGTGCCAGCAGCGTAGTAGTTAGCGGGAGTGTAGATACGCAGTATTTT
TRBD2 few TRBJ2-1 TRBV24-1 CATSDLGLAGGSYNEQFF TGTGCCACCAGTGACCTCGGACTAGCGGGAGGTTCCTACAATGAGCAGTTCTTC
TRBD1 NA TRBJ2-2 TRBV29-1 CSVGGQFNTGELFF TGCAGCGTTGGGGGACAGTTCAACACCGGGGAGCTGTTTTTT
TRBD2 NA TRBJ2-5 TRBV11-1 CASSPAVGLAGVWGETQYF TGTGCCAGCAGCCCAGCGGTGGGACTAGCGGGAGTCTGGGGAGAGACCCAGTACTTC
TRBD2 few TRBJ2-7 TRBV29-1 CSVGGLAGGLYEQYF TGCAGCGTGGGCGGACTAGCGGGGGGTCTTTACGAGCAGTACTTC
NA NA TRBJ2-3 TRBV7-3 CASSFMAGGTDTQYF TGTGCCAGCAGCTTTATGGCCGGGGGAACAGATACGCAGTATTTT
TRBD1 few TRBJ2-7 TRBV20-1 CSAKTQDRAVFYEQYF TGCAGTGCTAAGACCCAGGACAGGGCGGTATTCTACGAGCAGTACTTC
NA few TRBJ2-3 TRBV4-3 CASSQLSSPSTDTQYF TGCGCCAGCAGCCAACTTTCCAGTCCTAGCACAGATACGCAGTATTTT
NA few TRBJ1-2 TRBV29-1 CSVDPGPRPPNYGYTF TGCAGCGTCGACCCGGGACCGAGGCCACCGAACTATGGCTACACCTTC
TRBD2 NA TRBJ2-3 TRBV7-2 CASSGLAGALTDTQYF TGTGCCAGCAGCGGACTAGCGGGAGCCCTCACAGATACGCAGTATTTT
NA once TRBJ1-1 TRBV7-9 CASSLSSYPDSGTEAFF TGTGCCAGCAGCTTATCCTCGTACCCGGACAGTGGAACTGAAGCTTTCTTT